This T cell receptor (beta chain) was sequenced in a study of cytomegalovirus exposure and HLA in healthy donors. From germline, CDR1 is SGHRS and CDR2 YFSETQ. There are 14 residues in the CDR3. J lost 5 bases, V lost 7 bases, and 9 bases had no gene match. Study observations and caveats: Previous analysis showed most TCR beta V segments were productive about 90% or about 30% of the time.

Concerning this clone: Its antigen is unidentified.

60 Vbeta and 13 Jbeta primers were used in PCR. Sequenced by immunoSEQ multiplex PCR; TCRdb stores in-frame clones only, minus some. The sample shows around 150,000 clones, about two thirds of them seen only once. The sample was PBMCs. The V and J genes are TRBV5-1 and TRBJ2-7; TRBD2 matches 10 bases. This sequence was found in a woman in her thirties in good health and CMV-seronegative. This CDR3 reads CASGPTSGSDEQYF. The CDR3 region has the DNA TGCGCCAGCGGCCCGACTAGCGGGTCCGACGAGCAGTACTTC.